These T cell receptor beta chains were read from a single sample in a study of T cell responses to AZD1222 COVID-19 vaccine. Method: immunoSEQ multiplex PCR; TCRdb's copy keeps in-frame clones and lacks some. The sample consists of 200,000 or so clones, about 89% of them appearing once. Here the sequenced sample was peripheral blood, taken on day 0 of MenACWY control vaccination. Receptors originate from an adult in good health. Both conserved end residues are part of each CDR3. The D gene is left open where the match is weak. Expanded clones are given a class, and other clones once, few, many or no size at all.

clone_size	d_call	cdr3_length	v_call	j_call	cdr3_aa	cdr3_nt
-	TRBD1	16	TRBV5-1	TRBJ2-1	CASSFGLRQGANEQFF	TGCGCCAGCAGCTTCGGTCTTCGGCAGGGGGCGAATGAGCAGTTCTTC
-	-	13	TRBV12-3/TRBV12-4	TRBJ2-7	CASSPRDSYEQYF	TGTGCCAGCAGTCCCCGTGACTCCTACGAGCAGTACTTC
-	TRBD2	15	TRBV4-2	TRBJ2-7	CASSPRLAGIYEQYF	TGTGCCAGCAGCCCCCGACTAGCGGGGATCTACGAGCAGTACTTC
-	-	15	TRBV2	TRBJ2-1	CASSEATPGGNEQFF	TGTGCCAGCAGTGAAGCGACCCCAGGGGGGAATGAGCAGTTCTTC
-	TRBD1	13	TRBV28	TRBJ2-7	CASSFQGAGEQYF	TGTGCCAGCAGTTTCCAGGGGGCCGGCGAGCAGTACTTC
once	-	13	TRBV11-1	TRBJ2-7	CASSFNLLDEQYF	TGTGCCAGCAGCTTCAACCTTTTGGACGAGCAGTACTTC
few	-	16	TRBV4-2	TRBJ1-3	CASSQEMGSSGNTIYF	TGTGCCAGCAGCCAAGAAATGGGGTCCTCTGGAAACACCATATATTTT
-	-	13	TRBV11-3	TRBJ2-5	CASSLGSRETQYF	TGTGCCAGCAGCTTAGGCTCTAGGGAGACCCAGTACTTC
-	-	14	TRBV19	TRBJ2-3	CASSMGAFTDTQYF	TGTGCCAGTAGTATGGGGGCCTTCACAGATACGCAGTATTTT
-	-	16	TRBV6-1	TRBJ1-1	CASSEARGPRATEAFF	TGTGCCAGCAGTGAAGCGCGGGGGCCACGGGCCACTGAAGCTTTCTTT
few	-	12	TRBV5-4	TRBJ2-3	CATSIRWDTQYF	TGTGCCACGAGTATCAGATGGGATACGCAGTATTTT
-	-	14	TRBV30	TRBJ1-6	CAWSVRGGYSPLHF	TGTGCCTGGAGTGTACGTGGGGGCTATTCACCCCTCCACTTT
-	TRBD1	15	TRBV3-1/TRBV3-2	TRBJ1-1	CASSQTDRPNTEAFF	TGTGCCAGCAGCCAAACGGACAGGCCGAACACTGAAGCTTTCTTT